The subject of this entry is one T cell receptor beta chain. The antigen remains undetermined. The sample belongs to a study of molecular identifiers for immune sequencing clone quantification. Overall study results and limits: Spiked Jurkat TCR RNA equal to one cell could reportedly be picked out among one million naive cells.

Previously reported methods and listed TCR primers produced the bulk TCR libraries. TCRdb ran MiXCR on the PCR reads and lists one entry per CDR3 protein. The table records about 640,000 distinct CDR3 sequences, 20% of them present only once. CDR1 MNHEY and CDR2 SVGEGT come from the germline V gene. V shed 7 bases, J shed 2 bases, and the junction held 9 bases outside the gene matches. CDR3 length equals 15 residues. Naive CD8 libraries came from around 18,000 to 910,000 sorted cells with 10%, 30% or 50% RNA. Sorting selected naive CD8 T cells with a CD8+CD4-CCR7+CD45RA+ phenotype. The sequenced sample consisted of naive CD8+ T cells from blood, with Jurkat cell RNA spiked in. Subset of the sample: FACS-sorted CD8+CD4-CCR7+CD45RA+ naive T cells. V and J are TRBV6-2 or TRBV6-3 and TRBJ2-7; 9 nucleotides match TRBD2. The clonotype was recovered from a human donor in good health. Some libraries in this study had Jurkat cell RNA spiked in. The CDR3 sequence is CASIASGGSTYEQYF. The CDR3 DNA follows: TGTGCCAGCATTGCCAGCGGGGGGTCTACCTACGAGCAGTACTTC.